This T cell receptor (beta chain) appears in the sequencing data of a study of siplizumab effects on memory and regulatory T cells. Study results and limitations: Contribution to the alloresponse seemed major for naive T cells, which also seemed more diverse than memory cells.

Germline V gene sequence: CDR1 SNHLY, CDR2 FYNNEI. Trimming cost V 6 bases and J 4 bases, with 7 bases left between them. This CDR3 is built from 11 residues. The repertoire was sequenced with immunoSEQ multiplex PCR; TCRdb's copy has only in-frame clones and lacks some. Of some 90,000 clones listed, over 80% are singletons. Comments on this clone: Its antigen is as yet unknown.

Sequenced material: CD4+ T cells sorted from blood. The origin of this receptor is a human donor in good health. The chain has TRBV2 and TRBJ2-7, with D perhaps TRBD2 (5 bases). The CDR3 reads CASRWEYEQYF. CDR3 DNA: TGTGCCAGCAGGTGGGAGTACGAGCAGTACTTC.